One T cell receptor (beta chain) is described in this entry. Its antigen remains unknown. The data were produced by immunoSEQ multiplex PCR, yet TCRdb's version contains in-frame clones alone and is incomplete. Of 60,000 to 65,000 clones listed, around 80% are singletons. This specimen belongs to a study of a mutant IDH1 vaccine in newly diagnosed glioma. Across the whole study: The earlier regimen, radiotherapy, temozolomide, or both, was most often both.

Trimming took 7 bases from V and 5 from J; bases not matched to a gene: 5. From germline, CDR1 is SNHLY and CDR2 FYNNEI. The CDR3 is 13 residues long. Noted time point: week 35, safety follow-up. In every dose of vaccine, 300 ug of mutant IDH1 20-mer peptide was given alongside topical imiquimod. Those who donated had recent WHO grade 3 or 4 IDH1-mutant, ATRX-lost astrocytomas. The sequences come from PBMCs, collected from a glioma patient whose treatment included an IDH1 peptide vaccine. The V gene is TRBV2, the J gene TRBJ2-4, with 7 bases lining up with TRBD1. This TCR was sampled from a man aged 30-40 years with glioma. CDR3 in amino acids: CASIRGPENIQYF. The DNA for the CDR3 is TGTGCCAGCATTAGGGGGCCTGAAAACATTCAGTACTTC.